These 6 T cell receptor beta chains originate from one sample sequenced in a study of tumor and adjacent non-tumor tissue in lung cancer. The library came from three nested PCR rounds adapted from ARM-PCR protocols. Each CDR3 protein gets one entry after TCRdb re-called the multiplex PCR reads with MiXCR. Of about 200,000 distinct CDR3 sequences in the sample, 70% to 75% were seen once. No cell sorting was done before RNA was extracted from the tissue. The sample consisted of lung tumor tissue. The receptors come from a man aged 55 to 70 with non-small cell lung cancer.

As concerns this clonotype: One end of the junction does not line up with germline, which may come from a read error. The rearrangement joins TRBV20-1 to TRBJ2-7; weak D call: TRBD2 (5 bases). CDR3 length: 12 residues. The germline V gene encodes CDR1 DFQATT and CDR2 SNEGSKA (reference sequence). CDR3 sequence reads: CSTSGLCYEQYF. The CDR3 nucleotides read TGCAGTACTAGTGGACTCTGCTACGAGCAGTACTTC.

The count of this clonotype is one. The CDR3 carries no conserved terminal phenylalanine or tryptophan, so it likely arises from a read error. This chain connects TRBV11-2 to TRBJ1-5; no clear D gene. In germline, CDR1 is SGHAT, CDR2 FQNNGV. The CDR3 has 13 amino acids. Trimming took off 0 bases at V and 6 bases at J, with 6 bases between the two ends. CDR3 loop: CASSLDHGQPQHS. In DNA, the CDR3 is TGTGCCAGCAGCTTAGATCATGGTCAGCCCCAGCATTCT.

Details on this clonotype: The junction departs from the called germline gene at one end, perhaps through a read error. The chain joins TRBV20-1 to TRBJ2-5, with 9 bases lining up with TRBD1. Germline V gene sequence: CDR1 DFQATT, CDR2 SNEGSKA (reference sequence). The length of the CDR3 is 13 residues. CDR3 sequence: CSARTGVGGTQYF. The CDR3, as DNA: TGTAGTGCGAGGACAGGGGTCGGAGGGACCCAGTACTTC.

A note on this clonotype: Here the CDR3 omits its conserved ending phenylalanine or tryptophan, so a read error is the likely source. V and J are TRBV4-2 and TRBJ2-6, with D possibly matching TRBD1 (5 bases). CDR1 LGHNA and CDR2 YNFKEQ come from the germline V gene. The CDR3 contains 15 residues. CDR3 sequence (DNA): TGTGCCAGCCGCAGGGAATACTCTGGGGTCAACGTCCTGACTTCC. Residues: CASRREYSGVNVLTS.

Concerning this clonotype: The CDR3 carries no conserved terminal phenylalanine or tryptophan, so it likely arises from a read error. The DNA is omitted, as the CDR3 cannot be located on it reliably, and the CDR3 follows TCRdb's listing. This chain uses TRBV4-1 with TRBJ2-7; the D call TRBD1 from the table was never checked on the DNA. The V gene's germline CDR1 is MGHRA and CDR2 YSYEKL. The CDR3 spans 13 residues, counting both ends. The CDR3 loop is CASSQDRDYEHYL.

CDR3 in DNA: TGTGCCAGCAGACTAGGAGCCGGGACCGTTAGGACCAATGAGCAGTTCTTC. Translated: CASRLGAGTVRTNEQFF. The J gene is TRBJ2-1, the V gene TRBV12-3 or TRBV12-4, with D possibly being TRBD1 or TRBD2 (5 bases each). The CDR3 length is 17 residues. V was clipped by 6 bases and J by 6 bases, with 24 bases between them.